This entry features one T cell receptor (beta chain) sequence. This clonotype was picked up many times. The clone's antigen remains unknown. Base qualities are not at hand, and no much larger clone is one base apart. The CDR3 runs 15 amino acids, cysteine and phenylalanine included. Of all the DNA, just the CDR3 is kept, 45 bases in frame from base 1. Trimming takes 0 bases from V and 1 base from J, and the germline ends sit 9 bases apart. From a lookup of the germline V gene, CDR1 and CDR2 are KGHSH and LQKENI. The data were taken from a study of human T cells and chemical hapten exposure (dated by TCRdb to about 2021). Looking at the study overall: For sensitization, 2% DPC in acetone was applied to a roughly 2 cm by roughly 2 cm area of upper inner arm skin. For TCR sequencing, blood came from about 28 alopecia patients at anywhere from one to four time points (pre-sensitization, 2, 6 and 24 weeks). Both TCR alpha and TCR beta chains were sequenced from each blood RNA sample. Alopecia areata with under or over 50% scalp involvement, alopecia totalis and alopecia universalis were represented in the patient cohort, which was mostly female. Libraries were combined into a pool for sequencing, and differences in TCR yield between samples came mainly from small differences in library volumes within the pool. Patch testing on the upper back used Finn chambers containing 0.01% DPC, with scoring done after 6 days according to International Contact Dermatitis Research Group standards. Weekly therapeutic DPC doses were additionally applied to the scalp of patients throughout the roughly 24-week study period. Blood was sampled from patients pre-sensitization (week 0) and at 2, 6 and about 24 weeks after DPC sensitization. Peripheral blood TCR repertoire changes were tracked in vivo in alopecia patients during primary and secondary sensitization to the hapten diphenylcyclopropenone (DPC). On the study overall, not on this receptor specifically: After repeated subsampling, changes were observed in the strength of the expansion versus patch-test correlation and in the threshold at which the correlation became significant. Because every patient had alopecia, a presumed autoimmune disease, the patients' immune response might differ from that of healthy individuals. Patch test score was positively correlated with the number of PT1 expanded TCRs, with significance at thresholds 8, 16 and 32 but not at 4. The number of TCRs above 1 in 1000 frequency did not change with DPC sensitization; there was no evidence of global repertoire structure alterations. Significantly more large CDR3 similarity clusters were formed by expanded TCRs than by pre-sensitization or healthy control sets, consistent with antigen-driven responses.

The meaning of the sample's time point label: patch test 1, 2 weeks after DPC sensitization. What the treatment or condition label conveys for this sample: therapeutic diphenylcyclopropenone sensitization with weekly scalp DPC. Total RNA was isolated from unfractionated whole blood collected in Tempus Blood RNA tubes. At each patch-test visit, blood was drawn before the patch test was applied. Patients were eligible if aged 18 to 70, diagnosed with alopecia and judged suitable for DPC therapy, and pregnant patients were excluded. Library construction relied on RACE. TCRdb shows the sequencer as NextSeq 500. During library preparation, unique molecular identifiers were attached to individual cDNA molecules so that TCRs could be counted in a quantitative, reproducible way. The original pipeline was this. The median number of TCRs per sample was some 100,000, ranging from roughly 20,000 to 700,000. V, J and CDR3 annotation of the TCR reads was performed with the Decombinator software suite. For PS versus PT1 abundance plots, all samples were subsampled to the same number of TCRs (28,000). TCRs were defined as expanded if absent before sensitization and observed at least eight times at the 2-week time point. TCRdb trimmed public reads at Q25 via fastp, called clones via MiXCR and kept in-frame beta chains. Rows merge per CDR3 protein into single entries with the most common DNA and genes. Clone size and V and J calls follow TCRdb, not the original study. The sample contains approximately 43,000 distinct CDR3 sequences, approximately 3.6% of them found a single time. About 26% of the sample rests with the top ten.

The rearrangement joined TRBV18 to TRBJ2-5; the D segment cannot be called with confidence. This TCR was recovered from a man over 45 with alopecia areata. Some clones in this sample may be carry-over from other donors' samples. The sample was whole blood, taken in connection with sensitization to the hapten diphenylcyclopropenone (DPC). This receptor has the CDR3 CASSPPNSGQETQYF. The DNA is TGTGCCAGCTCACCACCGAATTCGGGCCAAGAGACCCAGTACTTC.